This entry lists 26 T cell receptor beta chains sequenced from one sample in a study of blood T cell repertoires in COVID-19. Using immunoSEQ multiplex PCR, the repertoire was profiled, and TCRdb retains in-frame clones only, with some absent. The table shows 130,000 to 150,000 clones, with roughly nine tenths occurring only once. The sample consisted of peripheral blood. The receptors originated from a human donor in a cohort sampled during active COVID-19.

This clone was picked up many times. Other DNA sequences in the same sample also yield this CDR3. The genes are TRBV6-5 and TRBJ1-3, with D possibly TRBD1 on 5 matching bases. V shed 6 bases and J shed 1 base, with 13 bases lying between them. This CDR3 has 15 amino acids. Germline V gene lookup returns CDR1 MNHEY and CDR2 SVGAGI. For the CDR3, the DNA is TGTGCCAGCAGAGGTCAGGGTTCGTCTGGAAACACCATATATTTT. It encodes CASRGQGSSGNTIYF.

V is TRBV13 and J is TRBJ2-5; 12 bases map to TRBD2. This CDR3 spans 16 amino acids. Germline loops: CDR1 PRHDT, CDR2 FYEKMQ (reference sequence). Trimming at V came to 5 bases and at J to 5 bases, leaving 9 bases not matched to a gene. The CDR3 is CASSPRLAGVGETQYF. As DNA, the CDR3 is TGTGCCAGCAGCCCTCGACTAGCGGGGGTTGGGGAGACCCAGTACTTC. Based on the CDR3 plus reference TRBV13 and TRBJ2-5, the full variable domain is AAGVIQSPRHLIKEKRETATLKCYPIPRHDTVYWYQQGPGQDPQFLISFYEKMQSDKGSIPDRFSAQQFSDYHSELNMSSLELGDSALYFCASSPRLAGVGETQYFGPGTRLLVL.

V usage is TRBV9 and J usage is TRBJ2-5, with 10 bases fitting TRBD2. The CDR3 contains 17 residues. Unmatched junction bases numbered 13, after V lost 3 bases and J lost 5 bases. Germline V gives CDR1 SGDLS, CDR2 YYNGEE. The chain's CDR3 is CASSARAGGPSGETQYF. CDR3 bases: TGTGCCAGCAGCGCCAGAGCGGGGGGGCCATCGGGCGAGACCCAGTACTTC.

The CDR3 protein is CASSLLAGGFYEQYF. In nucleotides, the CDR3 is TGCGCCAGCAGCTTGCTCGCAGGGGGCTTCTACGAGCAGTACTTC. V is TRBV5-1 and J is TRBJ2-7; 8 bases fit TRBD1. Germline V gene data show CDR1 as SGHRS and CDR2 as YFSETQ. Germline trimming cut 1 base from V and 3 bases from J; bases unmatched to any gene: 6. CDR3 length equals 15 residues.

The genes are TRBV3-1 (or the pseudogene TRBV3-2) and TRBJ2-3; TRBD2 agrees at 10 bases. Germline CDR1 reads LGHDT; CDR2 reads YNNKEL (reference sequence). After removal of 3 bases from V and 5 bases from J, the junction contained 2 bases not matched to a gene. This CDR3 is 14 amino acids long. CDR3 coding DNA: TGTGCCAGCAGCCAGCCTAGCGGGGGAGATACGCAGTATTTT. Its translation is CASSQPSGGDTQYF.

This clone was detected once. The chain is built from TRBV29-1 and TRBJ2-5, with 11 bases that match TRBD2. CDR1 is SQVTM and CDR2 is ANQGSEA in the germline V gene. This CDR3 is built from 17 residues. Trimming cost V 3 bases and J 5 bases; bases outside gene matches: 14. The CDR3 DNA follows: TGCAGCGTTGAGGTTGTCCGGACTAGCGGGTCTTGGGAGACCCAGTACTTC. Translated, it gives CSVEVVRTSGSWETQYF. Using reference TRBV29-1 and TRBJ2-5 for the parts outside the CDR3, the full variable domain is SAVISQKPSRDICQRGTSLTIQCQVDSQVTMMFWYRQQPGQSLTLIATANQGSEATYESGFVIDKFPISRPNLTFSTLTVSNMSPEDSSIYLCSVEVVRTSGSWETQYFGPGTRLLVL.

The gene calls are TRBV24-1 and TRBJ2-2, with no clear D. V shed 3 bases and J shed 1 base, with 2 bases lying between them. CDR3 size: 13 residues. Germline V gene sequence: CDR1 KGHDR, CDR2 SFDVKD. CDR3 sequence (DNA): TGTGCCACCAGTGATCAGAACACCGGGGAGCTGTTTTTT. It translates to CATSDQNTGELFF.

The chain has TRBV19 and TRBJ1-4, with TRBD1 matching over 8 bases. Per the germline V gene, CDR1 is LNHDA and CDR2 is SQIVND (reference sequence). V trimming: 5 bases; J trimming: 5 bases; junction bases outside the gene matches: 10. The CDR3 spans 16 residues. CDR3 in DNA: TGTGCCAGTAGTGGGGGCAGGGGGCGCGTAAATGAAAAACTGTTTTTT. It is translated as CASSGGRGRVNEKLFF.

V usage is TRBV4-1 and J usage is TRBJ2-3; TRBD2 aligns across 8 bases. Losses at the gene ends were 3 bases for V and 7 bases for J; bases not matched to a gene: 6. The CDR3 length is 14 residues. Germline V gene data show CDR1 as MGHRA and CDR2 as YSYEKL. For the CDR3, the DNA is TGCGCCAGCAGCCAGCGGGGGGACGTGTATACGCAGTATTTT. Translating it yields CASSQRGDVYTQYF.

The chain recombines TRBV5-4 with TRBJ2-3, with 10 bases aligning to TRBD2. The germline CDR1 and CDR2 sequences are SGHNT and YYREEE (reference sequence). The CDR3 sequence is 16 residues long. V lost 0 bases, J lost 4 bases, and 5 bases stayed unmatched. The CDR3 sequence is CASSLVAGGPADTQYF. CDR3 nucleotide sequence: TGTGCCAGCAGCTTGGTAGCGGGGGGACCTGCAGATACGCAGTATTTT. The whole variable domain, remainder taken from reference TRBV5-4 and TRBJ2-3, is ETGVTQSPTHLIKTRGQQVTLRCSSQSGHNTVSWYQQALGQGPQFIFQYYREEENGRGNFPPRFSGLQFPNYSSELNVNALELDDSALYLCASSLVAGGPADTQYFGPGTRLTVL.

This clone was observed once. The V gene is TRBV6-7, the J gene TRBJ2-1; 8 bases are shared with TRBD1. TRBV6-7 is marked as an open reading frame, function uncertain. After removal of 7 bases from V and 3 bases from J, the junction contained 17 bases not matched to a gene. This CDR3 spans 18 amino acids. The CDR3: CASNLSGGLFSYYNEQFF. For the CDR3, the DNA is TGTGCCAGCAACCTATCAGGGGGCTTATTTTCATACTACAATGAGCAGTTCTTC.

This clone has more than one count but fewer than ten. The V and J genes are TRBV5-1 and TRBJ1-5; perhaps TRBD1 as D (6 bases). This CDR3 contains 15 residues. From germline, CDR1 is SGHRS and CDR2 YFSETQ. Trimming took off 0 bases at V and 7 bases at J, with 14 bases between the two ends. CDR3 sequence: CASSLVPGVGQPQHF. The CDR3 DNA sequence: TGCGCCAGCAGCTTGGTGCCAGGGGTGGGGCAGCCCCAGCATTTT.

The chain carries TRBV7-3 and TRBJ2-5; weak D call: TRBD1 (5 bases). CDR3 length: 15 residues. Germline lookup yields CDR1 SGHTA and CDR2 FQGTGA. V lost 2 bases, J lost 5 bases, and 15 bases lay in between. CDR3 DNA: TGTGCCAGCAGCTTAGTTTCAGGGCCAGGGGAGACCCAGTACTTC. As protein: CASSLVSGPGETQYF.

The chain is built from TRBV6-6 and TRBJ1-5, with D tentatively TRBD1 (6 bases). CDR3 size: 14 residues. Germline values: CDR1 MNHNY, CDR2 SVGAGI (reference sequence). Between the trimmed V and J ends, which lost 5 bases and 2 bases, there was a span of 10 bases. The CDR3 nucleotides are TGTGCCAGCAGTCCCAGGGGAGGCAATCAGCCCCAGCATTTT. Residues: CASSPRGGNQPQHF.

This clone was counted once. V is TRBV3-1 (or the pseudogene TRBV3-2) and J is TRBJ1-4, with 7 bases fitting TRBD1. V lost 5 bases and J lost 7; bases outside the gene matches: 7. The CDR3 contains 14 residues. Germline lookup yields CDR1 LGHDT and CDR2 YNNKEL (reference sequence). The DNA of the CDR3 is TGTGCCAGCAGCTTAACAGGGGTGGCTGAAAAACTGTTTTTT. Residues: CASSLTGVAEKLFF.

This clone was detected a few times. The V and J genes are TRBV7-9 and TRBJ2-7; the D gene is possibly TRBD1 (5 bases). CDR1 is SEHNR and CDR2 is FQNEAQ in the germline V gene (reference sequence). The CDR3 extends over 12 amino acids. Trimming took off 4 bases at V and 2 bases at J, with 6 bases between the two ends. The CDR3 reads CASSSGTYEQYF. CDR3 bases: TGTGCCAGCAGCTCAGGGACCTACGAGCAGTACTTC.

The J gene is TRBJ2-5, the V gene TRBV2; TRBD2 aligns across 8 bases. J lost 3 bases, V lost 4 bases, and 7 bases had no gene match. CDR1 is SNHLY and CDR2 is FYNNEI in the germline V gene. The length of the CDR3 is 15 residues. CDR3 amino acids: CASSVGGGNKETQYF. The DNA of the CDR3 is TGTGCCAGCAGTGTAGGCGGGGGGAACAAAGAGACCCAGTACTTC.

The J gene is TRBJ1-5, the V gene TRBV15; no definite D call. Deletions cut 3 bases from V and 1 base from J, with 7 bases between. In germline, CDR1 is LNHNV, CDR2 YYDKDF (reference sequence). The CDR3 contains 14 residues. The CDR3 here is CATSRTQSNQPQHF. The CDR3 DNA follows: TGTGCCACCAGCAGGACTCAGAGCAATCAGCCCCAGCATTTT.

The chain links TRBV5-1 to TRBJ2-1, with TRBD1 matching 11 bases. This CDR3 is built from 14 residues. Germline V gene data show CDR1 as SGHRS and CDR2 as YFSETQ. V lost 4 bases to trimming and J lost 5 bases; unmatched junction nucleotides: 2. For the CDR3, the DNA is TGCGCCAGCAGCCTGGGACAGGGGGACAATGAGCAGTTCTTC. Its translation is CASSLGQGDNEQFF.

The genes are TRBV4-1 and TRBJ2-7, with a possible D match to TRBD1 (5 bases). Germline CDR1 reads MGHRA; CDR2 reads YSYEKL. V lost 2 bases to trimming and J lost 4 bases, with 12 bases between them. The CDR3 sequence is 14 residues long. CDR3 in DNA: TGCGCCAGCAGCCAATCTGGCAGGGAATACGAGCAGTACTTC. Translation gives CASSQSGREYEQYF.

This clone was counted a few times. The chain links TRBV2 to TRBJ2-7; weak D call: TRBD2 (5 bases). This CDR3 is 15 amino acids long. V lost 2 bases and J lost 0, with 11 bases in between. The germline V gene encodes CDR1 SNHLY and CDR2 FYNNEI. CDR3 DNA sequence: TGTGCCAGCAGTGAATGGAGGACGGACTCCTACGAGCAGTACTTC. This codes for CASSEWRTDSYEQYF.

The chain couples TRBV7-9 to TRBJ1-2; 10 positions match TRBD1. CDR1 and CDR2 (germline): SEHNR, FQNEAQ (reference sequence). Trimming cost V 5 bases and J 3 bases; bases outside gene matches: 6. The CDR3 totals 15 residues. In DNA form, the CDR3 reads TGTGCCAGCAGCGCCGGGACAGGGGACTACTATGGCTACACCTTC. As protein: CASSAGTGDYYGYTF. Based on the CDR3 plus reference TRBV7-9 and TRBJ1-2, the full variable domain is DTGVSQNPRHKITKRGQNVTFRCDPISEHNRLYWYRQTLGQGPEFLTYFQNEAQLEKSRLLSDRFSAERPKGSFSTLEIQRTEQGDSAMYLCASSAGTGDYYGYTFGSGTRLTVV.

The rearrangement joins TRBV4-3 to TRBJ2-2, with a weak D call TRBD2 (6 bases). This CDR3 spans 15 amino acids. The V end lost 0 bases, the J end lost 5 bases, and 10 bases lay between the germline ends. Germline V gene sequence: CDR1 LGHNA, CDR2 YSLEER. This CDR3 is CASSQEWRETGELFF. Written as DNA, the CDR3 is TGCGCCAGCAGCCAAGAGTGGAGGGAGACCGGGGAGCTGTTTTTT.

This sequence joins TRBV7-2 and TRBJ1-5; D remains ambiguous. Germline V gene data show CDR1 as SGHTA and CDR2 as FQGNSA. Trimming stripped 1 base from V and 6 bases from J, with 7 bases between. The CDR3 consists of 13 residues. The CDR3 loop reads CASSLGRGQPQHF. The CDR3 DNA reads as TGTGCCAGCAGCTTAGGCAGAGGTCAGCCCCAGCATTTT.

The rearrangement uses TRBV10-3 and TRBJ1-1; 8 nucleotides line up with TRBD1. The germline V gene has CDR1 ENHRY and CDR2 SYGVKD. J was trimmed by 8 bases and V by 6 bases; bases with no gene match: 5. The CDR3 runs to 12 residues. The CDR3 region is CAISATGGEAFF. CDR3 nucleotide sequence: TGTGCCATCAGCGCCACAGGGGGGGAAGCTTTCTTT.

This rearrangement joins TRBV28 to TRBJ2-3; TRBD1 is a possible D gene (6 bases). The CDR3 is 17 amino acids. The V end lost 3 bases, the J end lost 2 bases, and 18 bases lay between the germline ends. Germline loops: CDR1 MDHEN, CDR2 SYDVKM. CDR3 in DNA: TGTGCCAGCAGTTTCCCCCCGGTGGGGGCCCCCACAGATACGCAGTATTTT. Its protein is CASSFPPVGAPTDTQYF. The variable domain in full, with the rest retrieved from reference TRBV28 and TRBJ2-3, is DVKVTQSSRYLVKRTGEKVFLECVQDMDHENMFWYRQDPGLGLRLIYFSYDVKMKEKGDIPEGYSVSREKKERFSLILESASTNQTSMYLCASSFPPVGAPTDTQYFGPGTRLTVL.